Presented here are 10 T cell receptor beta chains from one specimen sequenced in a study of Graves' ophthalmopathy and Graves' hyperthyroidism. TCR beta CDR3 amplification used RNA transcripts. Amplification began with first-round RT-PCR using HTBI primers, then second-round multiplex PCR was performed. Each CDR3 protein is one row after TCRdb ran MiXCR on the multiplex PCR reads. In the table there are a few hundred thousand distinct CDR3 sequences, less than 40% of which are singletons. Sample: peripheral blood or thyroid tissue (not recorded which). The receptors come from an adult man with Graves' hyperthyroidism.

This clonotype was detected a few times. The chain has TRBV20-1 and TRBJ2-7, with 8 bases that match TRBD1. CDR3 length equals 15 residues. The germline V gene encodes CDR1 DFQATT and CDR2 SNEGSKA (reference sequence). Trimming cost V 3 bases and J 7 bases; bases outside gene matches: 14. The CDR3 DNA sequence: TGCAGTGCTAGTGAGCCTGGACAGGGCCGCGGGGAGCAGTACTTC. Its translation is CSASEPGQGRGEQYF.

The chain links TRBV19 to TRBJ2-3; the D gene is possibly TRBD2 (5 bases). Germline CDR1 is LNHDA and CDR2 is SQIVND (reference sequence). Trimming removed 6 bases from V and 4 bases from J, with 14 bases in between. CDR3 length: 14 amino acids. This CDR3 reads CASSLTLGADTQYF. The CDR3 DNA sequence: TGTGCCAGTAGCCTTACTCTGGGAGCAGATACGCAGTATTTT.

Only a few counts were recorded for this clonotype. V gene TRBV25-1 combines with J gene TRBJ1-5, with 9 positions matching TRBD1. Germline CDR1 and CDR2: MGHDK and SYGVNS. The ends lost 5 bases at V and 2 bases at J; junction bases unmatched: 13. There are 18 residues in the CDR3. The CDR3 bases are TGTGCCAGCAGTTTACGCCACAGGGGGCGCGGGGGCAATCAGCCCCAGCATTTT. Protein: CASSLRHRGRGGNQPQHF.

The V and J genes are TRBV7-2 and TRBJ2-7; tentatively, D is TRBD2 (6 bases). V was clipped by 1 base and J by 4 bases, with 29 bases between them. Germline assignment: CDR1 SGHTA and CDR2 FQGNSA. The CDR3 totals 20 residues. CDR3 bases: TGTGCCAGCAGCTTAGATTTGGGGGGATGGACTTGCGGACCCCCGTACGAGCAGTACTTC. It encodes CASSLDLGGWTCGPPYEQYF.

This clonotype was counted once. CDR3 bases: TGTGCCAGCAGTGACGGGACCTCTTACAATGAGCAGTTCTTC. The encoded protein is CASSDGTSYNEQFF. The chain recombines TRBV25-1 with TRBJ2-1; D could derive from TRBD1 or TRBD2 (5 bases each). Trimming cost V 3 bases and J 4 bases, with 10 bases left between them. Germline V gene sequence: CDR1 MGHDK, CDR2 SYGVNS. The CDR3 has 14 amino acids.

This clonotype was counted many times. The chain joins TRBV4-1 to TRBJ2-7; D not resolved. The CDR3 is 14 residues long. Trimming removed 0 bases from V and 2 bases from J, with 8 bases in between. Germline V gene sequence: CDR1 MGHRA, CDR2 YSYEKL. In DNA, the CDR3 is TGCGCCAGCAGCCAAGAAAGCTCAACCTACGAGCAGTACTTC. It codes for CASSQESSTYEQYF.

The V and J genes are TRBV30 and TRBJ1-2; D is perhaps TRBD1 (5 bases). The CDR3 is made up of 12 amino acids. Trimming stripped 4 bases from V and 3 bases from J, with 9 bases between. Germline loops: CDR1 GTSNPN, CDR2 SVGIG (reference sequence). CDR3 nucleotides: TGTGCCTGGACCCCGGGGGACTATGGCTACACCTTC. As protein: CAWTPGDYGYTF.

In its sample, this clonotype was seen a few times. The chain combines TRBV7-3 with TRBJ2-2; 8 positions agree with TRBD2. The CDR3 extends over 16 amino acids. CDR1 and CDR2 from the germline V gene are SGHTA and FQGTGA. The ends lost 5 bases at V and 1 base at J; junction bases unmatched: 6. The CDR3 loop reads CASSPLSGVNTGELFF. DNA of the CDR3: TGTGCCAGCAGCCCGCTTAGCGGGGTGAACACCGGGGAGCTGTTTTTT.

Only a few counts were recorded for this clonotype. This chain connects TRBV12-5 to TRBJ2-5, with 11 nucleotides matching TRBD1. V lost 2 bases and J lost 3; bases outside the gene matches: 5. The CDR3 has 16 amino acids. Germline V gene sequence: CDR1 LGHNT, CDR2 FRNRAP. CDR3 DNA sequence: TGTGCTAGTGGTTTGACTTGGGACAGGGGGGAAGAGACCCAGTACTTC. Translating gives CASGLTWDRGEETQYF.

This chain uses TRBV10-3 with TRBJ2-7; D perhaps matches TRBD1 (6 bases). The V gene lost 10 bases and the J gene lost 1 base, with 20 bases spanning the gap. The germline CDR1 and CDR2 sequences are ENHRY and SYGVKD. This CDR3 spans 15 amino acids. The CDR3 region has the DNA TGTGCCACCTCTGACACAGGGTCCAATTCCTACGAGCAGTACTTC. Residues: CATSDTGSNSYEQYF.